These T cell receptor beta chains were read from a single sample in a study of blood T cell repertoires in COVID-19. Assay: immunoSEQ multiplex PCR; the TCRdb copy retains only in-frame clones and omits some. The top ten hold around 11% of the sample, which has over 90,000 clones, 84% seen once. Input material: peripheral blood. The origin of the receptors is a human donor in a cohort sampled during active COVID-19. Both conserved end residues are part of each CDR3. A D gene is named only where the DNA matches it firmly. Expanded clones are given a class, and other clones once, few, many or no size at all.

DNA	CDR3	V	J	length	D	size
TGTGCCAGCAGCCACCCCCTGAGCGGGGGGGGCGGCGGCCCCTCCTACAATGAGCAGTTCTTC	CASSHPLSGGGGGPSYNEQFF	TRBV2	TRBJ2-1	21	TRBD2	many
TGCGCCAGCAGCCAAACCCCACGGGGGGGGGATCGAAACACCGGGGAGCTGTTTTTT	CASSQTPRGGDRNTGELFF	TRBV4-3	TRBJ2-2	19	TRBD2	.
TGTGCCAGTAGTATAGATCGGCGGGGGTGGAACTATGGCTACACCTTC	CASSIDRRGWNYGYTF	TRBV19	TRBJ1-2	16	.	.
TGTGCCAGTAGTATCTTAGCCGTGTATAGCAATCAGCCCCAGCATTTT	CASSILAVYSNQPQHF	TRBV19	TRBJ1-5	16	.	.
TGTGCCAGCAGCTTGGCCAGAGGCACGACGGGAGCTTTCTTT	CASSLARGTTGAFF	TRBV5-4	TRBJ1-1	14	.	.
TGTGCCAGCAGCTCACCGGGACAGGGTTTCTATGAGCAGTTCTTC	CASSSPGQGFYEQFF	TRBV3-1/TRBV3-2	TRBJ2-1	15	TRBD1	.
TGTGCCAGCAGCCGACTAGCGGGGGTATACAATGAGCAGTTCTTC	CASSRLAGVYNEQFF	TRBV7-3	TRBJ2-1	15	TRBD2	once
TGTGCCAGCAGCCAAGATGGGCGACCGAACTCTGGAAACACCATATATTTT	CASSQDGRPNSGNTIYF	TRBV4-2	TRBJ1-3	17	.	.
TGTGCCAGCAGACGAGACAGGGAAGCTTTCTTT	CASRRDREAFF	TRBV5-6	TRBJ1-1	11	.	.
TGTGCCAGCCGGGACAGGGGGCGAAAGGGCACTGAAGCTTTCTTT	CASRDRGRKGTEAFF	TRBV19	TRBJ1-1	15	TRBD1	.
TGTGCCAGCAGCTTAGCAGGGGACAGCTACGAGCAGTACTTC	CASSLAGDSYEQYF	TRBV7-9	TRBJ2-7	14	TRBD1	.
TGTGCCAGCAGTTTGAATATGTTAGCCGAGCAGTACTTC	CASSLNMLAEQYF	TRBV12-3/TRBV12-4	TRBJ2-7	13	.	.
TGTGCCAGCTCACGAGAGTCCGGGGAAAAACTGTTTTTT	CASSRESGEKLFF	TRBV18	TRBJ1-4	13	.	.